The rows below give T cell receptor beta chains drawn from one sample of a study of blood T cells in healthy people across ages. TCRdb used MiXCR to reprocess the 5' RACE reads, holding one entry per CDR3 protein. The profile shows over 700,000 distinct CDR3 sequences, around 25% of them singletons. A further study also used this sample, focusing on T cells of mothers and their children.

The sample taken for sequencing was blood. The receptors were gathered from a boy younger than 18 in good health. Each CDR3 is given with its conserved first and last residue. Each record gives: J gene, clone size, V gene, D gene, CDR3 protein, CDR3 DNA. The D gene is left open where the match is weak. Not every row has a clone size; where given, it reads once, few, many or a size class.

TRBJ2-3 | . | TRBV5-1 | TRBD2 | CASSKWSGREDTQYF | TGCGCCAGCAGCAAATGGTCCGGGAGGGAAGATACGCAGTATTTT
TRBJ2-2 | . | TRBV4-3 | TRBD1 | CASSQDNGQATGELFF | TGCGCCAGCAGCCAAGATAACGGACAGGCCACCGGGGAGCTGTTTTTT
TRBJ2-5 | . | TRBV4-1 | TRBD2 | CASSQFERGQETQYF | TGCGCCAGCAGCCAATTTGAGCGGGGCCAAGAGACCCAGTACTTC
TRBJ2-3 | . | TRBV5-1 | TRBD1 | CASSPHRGRDTDTQYF | TGCGCCAGCAGCCCGCACAGGGGGCGCGATACAGATACGCAGTATTTT
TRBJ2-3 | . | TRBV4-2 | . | CASSPRSGGSTDTQYF | TGTGCCAGCAGCCCCCGTTCTGGGGGGAGCACAGATACGCAGTATTTT
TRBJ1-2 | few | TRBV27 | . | CASWLGLNYGYTF | TGTGCCAGCTGGCTAGGACTAAACTATGGCTACACCTTC
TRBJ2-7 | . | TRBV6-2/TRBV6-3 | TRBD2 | CASTFSGGAYEQYF | TGTGCCAGCACCTTTAGCGGGGGGGCCTACGAGCAGTACTTC
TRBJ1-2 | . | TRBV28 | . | CASSPRGINYGYTF | TGTGCCAGCAGCCCGCGGGGTATCAACTATGGCTACACCTTC
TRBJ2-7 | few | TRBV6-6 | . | CASSWTIPLDEQYF | TGTGCCAGCAGTTGGACTATACCGCTCGACGAGCAGTACTTC
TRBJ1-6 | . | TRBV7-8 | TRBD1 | CASSLVQGDSPLHF | TGTGCCAGCAGCTTAGTACAGGGGGACTCACCCCTCCACTTT
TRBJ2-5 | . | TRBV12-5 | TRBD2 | CASGRTSGGARETQYF | TGTGCTAGTGGCCGTACTAGCGGGGGGGCCCGGGAGACCCAGTACTTC
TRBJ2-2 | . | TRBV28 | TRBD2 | CASSHRAGGNTGELFF | TGTGCCAGCAGTCATAGGGCGGGAGGCAACACCGGGGAGCTGTTTTTT
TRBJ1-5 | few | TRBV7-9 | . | CASSLASGRGNQPQHF | TGTGCCAGCAGCTTAGCGTCGGGGAGAGGCAATCAGCCCCAGCATTTT
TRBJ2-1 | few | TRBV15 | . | CATSRASGNEQFF | TGTGCCACCAGCAGAGCCTCTGGCAATGAGCAGTTCTTC
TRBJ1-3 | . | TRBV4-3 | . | CASSQDRIGGSSGNTIYF | TGCGCCAGCAGCCAAGATCGAATCGGTGGAAGCTCTGGAAACACCATATATTTT
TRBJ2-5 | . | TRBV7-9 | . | CASSPDGVETQYF | TGTGCCAGCAGCCCGGACGGGGTGGAGACCCAGTACTTC
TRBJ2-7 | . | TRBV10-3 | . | CAISETPPWEQYF | TGTGCCATCAGTGAGACTCCTCCTTGGGAGCAGTACTTC
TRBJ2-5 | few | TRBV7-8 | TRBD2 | CASSAGVRETQYF | TGTGCCAGCAGCGCGGGGGTCAGGGAGACCCAGTACTTC
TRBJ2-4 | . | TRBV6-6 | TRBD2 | CASSSTSSGVNIQYF | TGTGCCAGCAGTTCGACCTCTAGCGGGGTAAATATTCAGTACTTC
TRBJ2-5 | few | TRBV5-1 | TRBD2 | CASSLEISGIETQYF | TGCGCCAGCAGCTTGGAGATTAGCGGGATAGAGACCCAGTACTTC